This record looks at one T cell receptor (beta chain) sequence and its context. This receptor's antigen is unknown. Base quality data are lacking; no much larger clone is found one base away. The sample originates from a study of T cell responses to AZD1222 COVID-19 vaccine (dated by TCRdb to the early 2020s). General notes on the study: AZD1222 recipients with second doses at about 4 weeks or about 12 weeks were pooled, because spike-specific TCR depth and breadth did not differ between schedules. Enrollment into the trials was organized by age into subgroups of 18-55, 56-69 and 70-plus years, and those subgroups contained roughly 150, 30 and 60 TCR-sequenced participants, respectively. TCR sequencing covered more than 230 trial participants: 200 to 220 given two doses of AZD1222 and about 26 given two doses of MenACWY control vaccine.

The CDR3 regions of human TCRbeta chains were analyzed by immunosequencing. In the source study's methods: Repertoire TCRs were checked for matches against a reference library of SARS-CoV-2-specific TCRs that had been generated using the MIRA antigen-specificity platform. Breadth was defined as the fraction of unique TCRs that were SARS-CoV-2-associated, and depth was defined as the fraction of total T cells that were SARS-CoV-2-associated. Using the MIRA data, each spike-specific TCR was assigned both to the spike region to which the TCR was reactive and to a CD4 or CD8 class. Log10-transformed breadth and depth values were compared by one-way ANOVA with Sidak's multiple comparisons tests. This is the immuneACCESS table as TCRdb keeps it, with only in-frame sequences that have V and J called. A part of the clones is gone; compared with another copy, unresolved V genes explain less than half, and the rest is unexplained. V, J and clone size derive from that table, while D and trimming were established from the DNA sequence. This sample comprises around 120,000 clones, roughly 88% of them detected only once. The top ten hold roughly 3.5% of the sample.

Looking up the germline V gene (reference sequence) yields CDR1 SEHNR and CDR2 FQNEAQ. V and J are trimmed by 5 bases and 1 base, and the gene matches miss 16 bases of the junction. The CDR3, from cysteine to phenylalanine, totals 18 residues. CDR3 DNA only is kept here, 54 bases in frame from base 1. On the study overall, not on this receptor specifically: After two AZD1222 doses, both the breadth and the depth of spike-specific TCRs were significantly higher than at day 0 and than in MenACWY recipients. Conclusions about previously exposed vaccinees were limited because only six AZD1222 recipients were SARS-CoV-2 seropositive at baseline. In the small 56-69-year group, the increase in depth fell short of significance, most likely because of low power. Reportedly, close to half of the unique spike-specific TCRs recognized epitopes lying outside the regions that are mutated in the B.1.351 and B.1.1.7 variants. The whole spike protein was spanned by vaccine-associated CD4 TCRs, and dominant responses were seen in regions 160-218 and 743-854. Most participants were white British and females outnumbered males, and the authors suggested that clonal diversity may have been underestimated. No day 14 peak-response samples were available, so repertoires were characterized only after the peak T cell response.

The label giving this sample's time point can be read as: baseline before first vaccination. Samples from vaccinated people were obtained from the UK trials COV001 and COV002, which included a single-blind randomized controlled phase 2/3 trial of AZD1222 (ChAdOx1 nCoV-19) in healthy adults. For TCRbeta chain sequencing, PBMC samples from trial participants were taken at day 0 and at day 28 after the second dose. This receptor chain uses TRBV7-9 and TRBJ1-2; 7 central bases correspond to TRBD1. The source material was peripheral blood, sampled on day 0 of AZD1222 vaccination. This TCR came from an adult in good health. At the DNA level, the sequence is TGTGCCAGCAGCATCCCCCGCCGACAGGGTGTTTTTAACTATGGCTACACCTTC. Its translation reads: CASSIPRRQGVFNYGYTF.